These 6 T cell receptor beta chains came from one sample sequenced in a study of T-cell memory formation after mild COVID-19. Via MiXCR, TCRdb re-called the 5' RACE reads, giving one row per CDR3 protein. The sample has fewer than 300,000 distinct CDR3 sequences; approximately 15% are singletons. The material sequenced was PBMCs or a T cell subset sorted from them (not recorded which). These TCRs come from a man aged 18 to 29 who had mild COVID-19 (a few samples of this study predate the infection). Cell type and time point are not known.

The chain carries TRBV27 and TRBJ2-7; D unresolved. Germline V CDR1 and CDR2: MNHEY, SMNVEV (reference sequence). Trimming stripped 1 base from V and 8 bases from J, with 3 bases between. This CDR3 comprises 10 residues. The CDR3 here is CASSLFQQYF. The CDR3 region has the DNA TGTGCCAGCAGTTTATTCCAGCAGTACTTC.

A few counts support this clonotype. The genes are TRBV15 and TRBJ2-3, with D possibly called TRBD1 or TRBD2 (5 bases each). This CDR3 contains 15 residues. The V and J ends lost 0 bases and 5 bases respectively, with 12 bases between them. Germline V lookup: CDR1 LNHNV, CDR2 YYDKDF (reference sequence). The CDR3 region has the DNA TGTGCCACCAGCAGAGATGAGGGGCAGGGAGATACGCAGTATTTT. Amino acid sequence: CATSRDEGQGDTQYF.

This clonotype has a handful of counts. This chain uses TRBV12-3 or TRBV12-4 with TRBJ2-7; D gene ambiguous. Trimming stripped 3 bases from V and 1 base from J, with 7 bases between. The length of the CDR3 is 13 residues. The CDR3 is CASSLQVSYEQYF. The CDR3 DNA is TGTGCCAGCAGTTTGCAGGTATCCTACGAGCAGTACTTC.

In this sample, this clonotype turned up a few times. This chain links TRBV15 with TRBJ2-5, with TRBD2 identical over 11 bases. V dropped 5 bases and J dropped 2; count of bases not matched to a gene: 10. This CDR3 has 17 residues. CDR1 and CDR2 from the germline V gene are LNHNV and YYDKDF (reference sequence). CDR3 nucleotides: TGTGCCACCAGCGAAAAAACCGGGACTAGCGGACAAGAGACCCAGTACTTC. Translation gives CATSEKTGTSGQETQYF.

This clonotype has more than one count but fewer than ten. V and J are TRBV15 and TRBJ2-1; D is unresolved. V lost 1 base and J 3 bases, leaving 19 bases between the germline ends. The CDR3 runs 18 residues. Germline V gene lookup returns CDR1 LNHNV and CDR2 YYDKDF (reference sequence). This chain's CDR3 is CATSRVYRGISNYNEQFF. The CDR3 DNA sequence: TGTGCCACCAGCAGAGTCTATCGTGGGATATCAAACTACAATGAGCAGTTCTTC.

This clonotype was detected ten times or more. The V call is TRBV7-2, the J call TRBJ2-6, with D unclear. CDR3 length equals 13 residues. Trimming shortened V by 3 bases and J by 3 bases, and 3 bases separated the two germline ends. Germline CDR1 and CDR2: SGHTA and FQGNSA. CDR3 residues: CASSFFGANVLTF. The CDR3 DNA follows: TGTGCCAGCAGCTTCTTTGGGGCCAACGTCCTGACTTTC.